This entry is about one T cell receptor beta chain. Mismatch with germline at one junction end may stem from a read error. The sample belongs to a study of OX40 agonist ivuxolimab in advanced cancers. TCRdb keeps only in-frame clones here, not all; method: immunoSEQ multiplex PCR. The sample has tens of thousands of clones; about 82% are singletons. This clonotype was obtained from an adult with an advanced solid tumor such as melanoma, head and neck, liver or kidney cancer. Sequenced here: CD4+ or CD8+ T cells sorted from blood, sampled in a trial of the OX40 agonist ivuxolimab.

CDR3 region: CTISESGQGLNEKLFF. DNA for the CDR3: TGTACCATCAGTGAGTCGGGACAGGGTCTGAATGAAAAACTGTTTTTT. This chain links TRBV10-3 with TRBJ1-4, with 9 bases aligning to TRBD1. Per the germline V gene, CDR1 is ENHRY and CDR2 is SYGVKD. This CDR3 region has 16 residues.